One sample yielded the 8 T cell receptor beta chains listed below, sequenced in a study of PD-1 blockade in mismatch repair-deficient tumors. Sequencing used immunoSEQ multiplex PCR; TCRdb keeps in-frame clones, though not all of them. The data show just under 65,000 clones, 70% to 90% seen once. The sequenced sample was peripheral blood, obtained 52 weeks after starting pembrolizumab. These receptors were taken from an adult with mismatch repair-deficient cancer.

This chain links TRBV19 with TRBJ1-1; no firm D call. Looked up from germline, CDR1 is LNHDA and CDR2 is SQIVND (reference sequence). The CDR3 covers 13 residues. Deletions cut 8 bases from V and 7 bases from J, with 17 bases between. DNA of the CDR3: TGTGCCAGTTCAGCACAAGCGGAGGTTGAAGCTTTCTTT. It translates to CASSAQAEVEAFF.

This clone has only one observation. The rearrangement joins TRBV6-1 to TRBJ2-1; 7 bases are a match to TRBD2. Trimming removed 3 bases from V and 8 bases from J; junction bases left unmatched: 13. CDR1 and CDR2 (germline): MNHNS, SASEGT. The CDR3 runs 16 residues. CDR3 protein: CASSDEGRAGLYEQFF. CDR3 bases: TGTGCCAGCAGTGATGAAGGGAGGGCCGGGTTGTATGAGCAGTTCTTC.

The chain uses TRBV7-9 and TRBJ2-3; 11 bases agree with TRBD1. The V and J ends lost 5 bases and 4 bases, in that order; junction bases with no gene match: 5. Germline assignment: CDR1 SEHNR and CDR2 FQNEAQ (reference sequence). This CDR3 region has 15 residues. The chain's CDR3 is CASSRTGGAADTQYF. For the CDR3, the DNA is TGTGCCAGCAGCCGGACAGGGGGCGCAGCAGATACGCAGTATTTT.

The chain combines TRBV19 with TRBJ2-1; TRBD2 is a possible D gene (6 bases). V was shortened by 3 bases and J by 8 bases, with 17 bases between the two germline ends. Germline V gene data show CDR1 as LNHDA and CDR2 as SQIVND (reference sequence). This CDR3 contains 15 residues. The CDR3 DNA is TGTGCCAGTAGTATCGGGGTAGCGGCGAGGGATGAGCAGTTCTTC. It translates to CASSIGVAARDEQFF.

This rearrangement joins TRBV4-3 to TRBJ2-3; 7 bases are a match to TRBD1. There are 19 residues in the CDR3. Trimming took 1 base from V and 2 from J; bases not matched to a gene: 15. Germline-derived CDR1 and CDR2 are LGHNA and YSLEER. The CDR3 bases are TGCGCCAGCAGCCAAGTCCCCCCCCAGACAGGGTGGAACACAGATACGCAGTATTTT. It yields the protein CASSQVPPQTGWNTDTQYF.

This chain joins TRBV6-5 and TRBJ2-7; the D gene is possibly TRBD1 (6 bases). Germline assignment: CDR1 MNHEY and CDR2 SVGAGI. The CDR3 totals 14 residues. V lost 0 bases to trimming and J lost 4 bases, with 10 bases between them. CDR3 DNA sequence: TGTGCCAGCAGTTACTCGGGGGCAGGTTACGAGCAGTACTTC. Residues: CASSYSGAGYEQYF.

J is TRBJ2-5 and V is TRBV2, with 10 bases lining up with TRBD2. With V trimmed by 7 bases and J by 5 bases, 16 bases remained unmatched. The V gene's germline CDR1 is SNHLY and CDR2 FYNNEI. The CDR3 runs to 17 residues. The CDR3 nucleotides read TGTGCCAGCACCAAAAATTTGGCTAGCGGGAGTGGGGAGACCCAGTACTTC. It specifies CASTKNLASGSGETQYF.

In its sample, this clone was seen a few times. V is TRBV7-2 and J is TRBJ1-2; D is unresolved. The germline gives CDR1 SGHTA, CDR2 FQGNSA. The CDR3 sequence is 13 residues long. V lost 2 bases and J 7 bases, leaving 11 bases between the germline ends. CDR3 DNA: TGTGCCAGCAGCTTATTTAGTACTAGTGGCTACACCTTC. The encoded protein is CASSLFSTSGYTF.